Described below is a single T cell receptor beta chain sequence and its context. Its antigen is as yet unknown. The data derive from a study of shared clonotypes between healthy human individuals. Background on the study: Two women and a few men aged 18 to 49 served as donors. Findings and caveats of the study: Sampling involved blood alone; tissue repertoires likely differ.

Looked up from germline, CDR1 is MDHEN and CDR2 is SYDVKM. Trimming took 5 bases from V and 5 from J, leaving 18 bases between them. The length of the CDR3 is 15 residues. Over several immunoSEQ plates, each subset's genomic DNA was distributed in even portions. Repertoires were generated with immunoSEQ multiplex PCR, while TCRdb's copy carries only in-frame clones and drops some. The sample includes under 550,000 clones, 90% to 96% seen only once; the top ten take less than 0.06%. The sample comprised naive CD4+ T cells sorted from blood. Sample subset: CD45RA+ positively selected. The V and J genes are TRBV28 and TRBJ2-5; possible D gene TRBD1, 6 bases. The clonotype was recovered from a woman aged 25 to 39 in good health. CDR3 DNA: TGTGCCAGCAGTCCTGAGCGCAGGGGAATGGAGACCCAGTACTTC. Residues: CASSPERRGMETQYF.